A selection of T cell receptor beta chains follows, all from one sample in a study of T-cell memory formation after mild COVID-19. From the 5' RACE reads, TCRdb called clonotypes with MiXCR, one entry per CDR3 protein. The repertoire holds 95,000 to 120,000 distinct CDR3 sequences, with roughly a sixth as singletons. The specimen was PBMCs or a T cell subset sorted from them (not recorded which). The receptors come from a man aged 18 to 29 who had mild COVID-19 (a few samples of this study predate the infection). Cell type and time point are not known. CDR3s include the opening cysteine and the closing phenylalanine or tryptophan. The D gene is left open where the match is weak. A row's size may be missing; if present it is once, few, many or a size class.

V gene: TRBV29-1; D gene: TRBD2; J gene: TRBJ2-2; clone size: NA; CDR3 DNA: TGCAGCGTTGAGTTAGGCGGGGGGAAAAACACCGGGGAGCTGTTTTTT; CDR3 protein: CSVELGGGKNTGELFF
V gene: TRBV6-7; D gene: NA; J gene: TRBJ1-4; clone size: few; CDR3 DNA: TGTGCCAGCAGCCTCAGGGGCCCGGCTGAAAAACTGTTTTTT; CDR3 protein: CASSLRGPAEKLFF
V gene: TRBV18; D gene: NA; J gene: TRBJ1-1; clone size: NA; CDR3 DNA: TGTGCCAGCTCAGGAGGGAGGAACACTGAAGCTTTCTTT; CDR3 protein: CASSGGRNTEAFF
V gene: TRBV4-1; D gene: TRBD2; J gene: TRBJ2-1; clone size: NA; CDR3 DNA: TGCGCCAGCAGCCACGGGGGGGCCTTCGACAATGAGCAGTTCTTC; CDR3 protein: CASSHGGAFDNEQFF
V gene: TRBV6-2/TRBV6-3; D gene: NA; J gene: TRBJ1-1; clone size: NA; CDR3 DNA: TGTGCCAGCAGTGAACAGGGTTTCACTGAAGCTTTCTTT; CDR3 protein: CASSEQGFTEAFF
V gene: TRBV5-1; D gene: NA; J gene: TRBJ1-1; clone size: NA; CDR3 DNA: TGCGCCAGCAGCTTGGTAGGAGGGGAGGCACTCGAAGCTTTCTTT; CDR3 protein: CASSLVGGEALEAFF
V gene: TRBV11-2; D gene: NA; J gene: TRBJ2-1; clone size: many; CDR3 DNA: TGTGCCAGCAGCTTTGTGCGGTCTTCAAAGCACAATGAGCAGTTCTTC; CDR3 protein: CASSFVRSSKHNEQFF
V gene: TRBV5-1; D gene: TRBD1; J gene: TRBJ1-1; clone size: NA; CDR3 DNA: TGCGCCAGCAGCTTGGATCCTTTGAGGGGGCTAACTGAAGCTTTCTTT; CDR3 protein: CASSLDPLRGLTEAFF
V gene: TRBV7-2; D gene: NA; J gene: TRBJ2-3; clone size: NA; CDR3 DNA: TGTGCCAGCAGCCTCCTATTGGGGGGGCCGCCAGATACGCAGTATTTT; CDR3 protein: CASSLLLGGPPDTQYF
V gene: TRBV7-9; D gene: NA; J gene: TRBJ2-3; clone size: NA; CDR3 DNA: TGTGCCAGCAGCAGCGGTGGGGCCATAGATACGCAGTATTTT; CDR3 protein: CASSSGGAIDTQYF
V gene: TRBV6-6; D gene: NA; J gene: TRBJ2-5; clone size: few; CDR3 DNA: TGTGCCAGCAGTTACGGAGAGACCCAGTACTTC; CDR3 protein: CASSYGETQYF
V gene: TRBV24-1; D gene: NA; J gene: TRBJ2-3; clone size: NA; CDR3 DNA: TGTGCCACCAGTGAGTGGTCAGATACGCAGTATTTT; CDR3 protein: CATSEWSDTQYF
V gene: TRBV4-1; D gene: NA; J gene: TRBJ2-2; clone size: few; CDR3 DNA: TGCGCCAGCAGCCACAGCTCGTCCGGGGAGCTGTTTTTT; CDR3 protein: CASSHSSSGELFF
V gene: TRBV23-1; D gene: NA; J gene: TRBJ2-4; clone size: few; CDR3 DNA: TGCGCCAGCAGAAAACCCTGGGGGAGCATAGCCAAAAACATTCAGTACTTC; CDR3 protein: CASRKPWGSIAKNIQYF
V gene: TRBV3-1; D gene: TRBD1; J gene: TRBJ2-2; clone size: NA; CDR3 DNA: TGTGCCAGCAGTCCCCGGGACAGATACACCGGGGAGCTGTTTTTT; CDR3 protein: CASSPRDRYTGELFF
V gene: TRBV6-5; D gene: TRBD1; J gene: TRBJ2-7; clone size: NA; CDR3 DNA: TGTGCCAGCAGTGCCAGATCGACCGGGACAGGGTACTACGAGCAGTACTTC; CDR3 protein: CASSARSTGTGYYEQYF
V gene: TRBV20-1; D gene: NA; J gene: TRBJ1-1; clone size: NA; CDR3 DNA: TGCAGTGCTAGTTCCCCCACTGAAGCTTTCTTT; CDR3 protein: CSASSPTEAFF
V gene: TRBV2; D gene: NA; J gene: TRBJ2-3; clone size: few; CDR3 DNA: TGTGCCAGCAGGGCACTAGCTACAGATACGCAGTATTTT; CDR3 protein: CASRALATDTQYF
V gene: TRBV19; D gene: NA; J gene: TRBJ1-6; clone size: NA; CDR3 DNA: TGTGCCAGTAGTCCCGACCCGAGTTATTCACCCCTCCACTTT; CDR3 protein: CASSPDPSYSPLHF
V gene: TRBV7-2; D gene: NA; J gene: TRBJ1-3; clone size: NA; CDR3 DNA: TGTGCCAGCAGCTTACCGGGGTTCTCTGGAAACACCATATATTTT; CDR3 protein: CASSLPGFSGNTIYF
V gene: TRBV6-6; D gene: NA; J gene: TRBJ1-5; clone size: few; CDR3 DNA: TGTGCCACCAGGGAATCGGGTCAGCCCCAGCATTTT; CDR3 protein: CATRESGQPQHF
V gene: TRBV19; D gene: NA; J gene: TRBJ1-1; clone size: NA; CDR3 DNA: TGTGCCAGTAGTATGGCGGCGTCGACCGAAGCTTTCTTT; CDR3 protein: CASSMAASTEAFF
V gene: TRBV6-1; D gene: NA; J gene: TRBJ2-3; clone size: few; CDR3 DNA: TGTGCCAGCGCCCGGCGGGGAGCGACAGATACGCAGTATTTT; CDR3 protein: CASARRGATDTQYF
V gene: TRBV6-2/TRBV6-3; D gene: NA; J gene: TRBJ2-5; clone size: few; CDR3 DNA: TGTGCCAGCAGTTACTGGACCGCCTCTGAGACCCAGTACTTC; CDR3 protein: CASSYWTASETQYF
V gene: TRBV29-1; D gene: NA; J gene: TRBJ2-1; clone size: few; CDR3 DNA: TGCAGCGGGGGTCCCAGCTCCTACAATGAGCAGTTCTTC; CDR3 protein: CSGGPSSYNEQFF
V gene: TRBV5-8; D gene: TRBD1; J gene: TRBJ1-5; clone size: NA; CDR3 DNA: TGTGCCAGCAGTCCTACAGGGGATTGGGATCAGCCCCAGCATTTT; CDR3 protein: CASSPTGDWDQPQHF
V gene: TRBV11-2; D gene: NA; J gene: TRBJ2-1; clone size: many; CDR3 DNA: TGTGCCAGCAGCCCGGACAGATACAATGAGCAGTTCTTC; CDR3 protein: CASSPDRYNEQFF
V gene: TRBV7-2; D gene: TRBD1; J gene: TRBJ1-5; clone size: NA; CDR3 DNA: TGTGCCAGCAGCTCCCTGACAGGGGCCTATCAGCCCCAGCATTTT; CDR3 protein: CASSSLTGAYQPQHF
V gene: TRBV28; D gene: NA; J gene: TRBJ1-1; clone size: few; CDR3 DNA: TGTGCCAGCAGACCTACAGGGATGATTGAAGCTTTCTTT; CDR3 protein: CASRPTGMIEAFF
V gene: TRBV7-2; D gene: NA; J gene: TRBJ1-1; clone size: NA; CDR3 DNA: TGTGCCAGCAGCTTATTTTGGGGACTCACTGAAGCTTTCTTT; CDR3 protein: CASSLFWGLTEAFF
V gene: TRBV11-2; D gene: NA; J gene: TRBJ2-3; clone size: few; CDR3 DNA: TGTGCCAGCAGCCAAAAACGTCAACAGGGCACAGATACGCAGTATTTT; CDR3 protein: CASSQKRQQGTDTQYF
V gene: TRBV29-1; D gene: NA; J gene: TRBJ2-1; clone size: few; CDR3 DNA: TGCAGCGTTCGGAGGGGGTCCTACAATGAGCAGTTCTTC; CDR3 protein: CSVRRGSYNEQFF
V gene: TRBV20-1; D gene: TRBD1; J gene: TRBJ1-5; clone size: NA; CDR3 DNA: TGCAGTGCTGGACAGGGAGGGCGGCGAAATCAGCCCCAGCATTTT; CDR3 protein: CSAGQGGRRNQPQHF
V gene: TRBV6-5; D gene: TRBD1; J gene: TRBJ2-7; clone size: NA; CDR3 DNA: TGTGCCAGCAGTTACGAGGGGACAGTCACTAACACCTACGAGCAGTACTTC; CDR3 protein: CASSYEGTVTNTYEQYF
V gene: TRBV7-2; D gene: TRBD1; J gene: TRBJ1-5; clone size: few; CDR3 DNA: TGTGCCAGCAGCTTAGGCCAGGGGGAGGAACCCCAGCATTTT; CDR3 protein: CASSLGQGEEPQHF
V gene: TRBV10-2; D gene: TRBD1; J gene: TRBJ2-7; clone size: NA; CDR3 DNA: TGCGCCAGCCAGGAAGCAGGACAGGGCAAGCAGTACTTC; CDR3 protein: CASQEAGQGKQYF
V gene: TRBV7-8; D gene: TRBD1; J gene: TRBJ2-2; clone size: few; CDR3 DNA: TGTGCCAGCAATAACAGGGGTGGAACCGGGGAGCTGTTTTTT; CDR3 protein: CASNNRGGTGELFF
V gene: TRBV12-3/TRBV12-4; D gene: NA; J gene: TRBJ1-1; clone size: few; CDR3 DNA: TGTGCCAGCAGTTTGGGTCTTTTAACTGAAGCTTTCTTT; CDR3 protein: CASSLGLLTEAFF
V gene: TRBV9; D gene: NA; J gene: TRBJ1-1; clone size: few; CDR3 DNA: TGTGCCAGCAGCGCCTTTCCAGGGATGAGAACTGAAGCTTTCTTT; CDR3 protein: CASSAFPGMRTEAFF
V gene: TRBV12-3/TRBV12-4; D gene: TRBD1; J gene: TRBJ2-2; clone size: few; CDR3 DNA: TGTGCCAGCAGTGACAGGGTCAGGGGGGAGCTGTTTTTT; CDR3 protein: CASSDRVRGELFF
V gene: TRBV24-1; D gene: NA; J gene: TRBJ2-3; clone size: few; CDR3 DNA: TGTGCCACCAGTGAGACACTACAGGGAACAGATACGCAGTATTTT; CDR3 protein: CATSETLQGTDTQYF
V gene: TRBV7-2; D gene: TRBD2; J gene: TRBJ2-5; clone size: NA; CDR3 DNA: TGTGCCAGCAGCTTACAGCGGGGGCGTGAGACCCAGTACTTC; CDR3 protein: CASSLQRGRETQYF
V gene: TRBV29-1; D gene: NA; J gene: TRBJ2-3; clone size: few; CDR3 DNA: TGCAGCGTTGGAGGGGGGGACAGCACAGATACGCAGTATTTT; CDR3 protein: CSVGGGDSTDTQYF
V gene: TRBV7-7; D gene: NA; J gene: TRBJ2-2; clone size: NA; CDR3 DNA: TGTGCTAGCAGCTTTTCGGGGAACGCCGGGGAGCTGTTTTTT; CDR3 protein: CASSFSGNAGELFF
V gene: TRBV6-6; D gene: NA; J gene: TRBJ2-1; clone size: few; CDR3 DNA: TGTGCCACGTTCTGGCGGGGCCGGAGGTACAATGAGCAGTTCTTC; CDR3 protein: CATFWRGRRYNEQFF
V gene: TRBV4-1; D gene: TRBD1; J gene: TRBJ2-5; clone size: few; CDR3 DNA: TGCGCCAGCAGCCCCCTATTTATTCCGACAGGGGGAGAGACCCAGTACTTC; CDR3 protein: CASSPLFIPTGGETQYF
V gene: TRBV7-2; D gene: TRBD2; J gene: TRBJ2-5; clone size: NA; CDR3 DNA: TGTGCCAGCAGCTTAGCAGAAGCGGGGGGTGCGGAGACCCAGTACTTC; CDR3 protein: CASSLAEAGGAETQYF
V gene: TRBV5-1; D gene: TRBD1; J gene: TRBJ1-6; clone size: NA; CDR3 DNA: TGCGCCAGCAGCTTGGTTCCGGAGGGGGCGGATGTCACCGTGGTAGATTCACCCCTCCACTTT; CDR3 protein: CASSLVPEGADVTVVDSPLHF
V gene: TRBV30; D gene: NA; J gene: TRBJ2-7; clone size: NA; CDR3 DNA: TGTGCCTGGACATGGGGGGGCGCGTCCGAGCAGTACTTC; CDR3 protein: CAWTWGGASEQYF
V gene: TRBV13; D gene: NA; J gene: TRBJ2-3; clone size: NA; CDR3 DNA: TGTGCCAGCTCCCCAGGTCGGACTAGCAGGACAGGTACGCAGTATTTT; CDR3 protein: CASSPGRTSRTGTQYF
V gene: TRBV20-1; D gene: NA; J gene: TRBJ2-7; clone size: few; CDR3 DNA: TGCAGTGCTAGAGATCAGAAGGGGCCCTACGAGCAGTACTTC; CDR3 protein: CSARDQKGPYEQYF
V gene: TRBV7-6; D gene: NA; J gene: TRBJ2-3; clone size: few; CDR3 DNA: TGTGCCAGCAGCTATTCCGGGGGGCCAGATACGCAGTATTTT; CDR3 protein: CASSYSGGPDTQYF
V gene: TRBV9; D gene: NA; J gene: TRBJ2-3; clone size: NA; CDR3 DNA: TGTGCCAGCAGCCCTCATGCGGTTAGCACAGATACGCAGTATTTT; CDR3 protein: CASSPHAVSTDTQYF
V gene: TRBV6-2/TRBV6-3; D gene: NA; J gene: TRBJ2-5; clone size: few; CDR3 DNA: TGTGCCAGCAGACGACGGGGTCTAGAGACCCAGTACTTC; CDR3 protein: CASRRRGLETQYF